The 32 T cell receptor beta chains given below trace back to one sample, sequenced in a study of identical twins. From the 5' RACE reads, TCRdb called clonotypes with MiXCR, one entry per CDR3 protein. The table has around 1.7 million distinct CDR3 sequences, roughly a third seen once; the top ten hold over 0.25%. The specimen sequenced was cord blood. The receptors stem from a newborn girl in good health.

This clonotype has more than one count but fewer than ten. The CDR3 coding sequence is TGTGCCAGCAGCCAAGAGGGGGGGACTAGGGGAGATACGCAGTATTTT. Encoded protein: CASSQEGGTRGDTQYF. The chain uses TRBV4-2 and TRBJ2-3, with 8 bases matching TRBD2. V lost 0 bases to trimming and J lost 5 bases; unmatched junction nucleotides: 7. CDR3 size: 16 residues. Germline CDR1 is LGHNA and CDR2 is YNFKEQ.

The V and J genes are TRBV7-2 and TRBJ2-3; D not resolved. This CDR3 comprises 16 residues. Germline lookup yields CDR1 SGHTA and CDR2 FQGNSA. Deletions cut 2 bases from V and 4 bases from J, with 16 bases between. The CDR3 sequence is CASSLYPDSRADTQYF. The CDR3 DNA reads TGTGCCAGCAGCTTATATCCCGACTCTAGGGCAGATACGCAGTATTTT.

The J gene is TRBJ2-1, the V gene TRBV20-1; 8 bases match TRBD2. V lost 4 bases and J lost 7; bases outside the gene matches: 9. Germline CDR1 and CDR2: DFQATT and SNEGSKA (reference sequence). The length of the CDR3 is 14 residues. The CDR3: CSAIKSGRRNEQFF. The CDR3 DNA reads TGCAGTGCTATAAAAAGCGGGAGAAGGAATGAGCAGTTCTTC.

The chain is built from TRBV12-5 and TRBJ2-1; no definite D call. V lost 2 bases to trimming and J lost 4 bases, with 21 bases between them. The CDR3 totals 18 residues. Germline CDR1 is LGHNT and CDR2 is FRNRAP. The CDR3: CASGLTESRWASYNEQFF. The CDR3 coding sequence is TGTGCTAGTGGTTTGACTGAGAGCCGCTGGGCCTCTTACAATGAGCAGTTCTTC.

This clonotype was seen once. At one boundary the junction diverges from the germline segment, which might be a read error. The rearrangement joins TRBV15 to TRBJ2-2, with 7 bases aligning to TRBD1. From germline, CDR1 is LNHNV and CDR2 YYDKDF (reference sequence). The CDR3 extends over 16 amino acids. The CDR3 loop is CATSRGGGLNTGELFF. The CDR3 DNA sequence: TGTGCCACCAGCAGAGGAGGGGGCCTGAACACCGGGGAGCTCTTTTTT.

About this clonotype itself: A much larger clone sits a single nucleotide away, making a read error possible. This chain uses TRBV2 with TRBJ2-5; D gene unclear. The V end lost 4 bases, the J end lost 11 bases, and 17 bases lay between the germline ends. CDR1 is SNHLY and CDR2 is FYNNEI in the germline V gene. The CDR3 is made up of 13 amino acids. CDR3 sequence reads: CASSANPYNEQYF. The DNA of the CDR3 is TGTGCCAGCAGTGCAAACCCTTACAATGAGCAGTACTTC.

This clonotype was seen ten or more times. The rearrangement links TRBV12-3 or TRBV12-4 to TRBJ2-3; D is unclear. Trimming took 3 bases from V and 7 from J, leaving 14 bases between them. The CDR3 is 14 amino acids. This CDR3 is CASSLISVRYTQYF. CDR3 in DNA: TGTGCCAGCAGTTTGATCTCTGTACGATATACGCAGTATTTT.

This chain connects TRBV7-9 to TRBJ2-1, with 8 bases lining up with TRBD2. The J call may be faulty, since TRBJ2-7 better matches the DNA end. The CDR3 is made up of 15 amino acids. Germline V gene sequence: CDR1 SEHNR, CDR2 FQNEAQ (reference sequence). CDR3 bases: TGTGCCAGCAGCTTTAGCGGGGACTCCTACAATGAGCAGTACTTC. Translated, it gives CASSFSGDSYNEQYF.

V gene TRBV29-1 combines with J gene TRBJ2-7; no clear D gene. CDR1 and CDR2 from the germline V gene are SQVTM and ANQGSEA. Trimming removed 0 bases from V and 7 bases from J, with 25 bases in between. The CDR3 consists of 17 residues. The CDR3 DNA reads TGCAGCGTTGAAGATGGTTGGCTCCCAACGGCCTACAATGAGCAGTACTTC. It encodes CSVEDGWLPTAYNEQYF.

The CDR3 reads CASSKGASYNEQFF. The CDR3 DNA follows: TGTGCCAGCAGTAAGGGGGCCTCCTACAATGAGCAGTTCTTC. The gene calls are TRBV6-5 and TRBJ2-1, with 7 bases matching TRBD1. Germline CDR1 reads MNHEY; CDR2 reads SVGAGI. Trimming took 5 bases from V and 0 from J; bases not matched to a gene: 1. The CDR3 has 14 residues.

This clonotype has more than one count but fewer than ten. The chain is built from TRBV20-1 and TRBJ2-7, with D unresolved. The CDR3 consists of 19 residues. The V gene lost 0 bases and the J gene lost 1 base, with 25 bases spanning the gap. Looked up from germline, CDR1 is DFQATT and CDR2 is SNEGSKA (reference sequence). The CDR3 region is CSARDRAPQKRRISYEQYF. In nucleotides, the CDR3 is TGCAGTGCTAGAGATCGGGCACCCCAGAAACGCAGAATTTCCTACGAGCAGTACTTC.

The genes are TRBV3-1 and TRBJ2-3; 11 bases agree with TRBD2. The V segment lost 2 bases and the J segment 1 base; nucleotides outside the gene matches: 14. The CDR3 contains 20 residues. Looked up from germline, CDR1 is LGHDT and CDR2 is YNNKEL (reference sequence). The CDR3 DNA is TGTGCCAGCAGCCAAATTCGGACTAGCGGGTATAGCAGGGGCACAGATACGCAGTATTTT. It encodes CASSQIRTSGYSRGTDTQYF.

This clonotype was counted only a few times. This chain links TRBV3-1 with TRBJ2-1; 8 bases are a match to TRBD2. The CDR3 runs 17 residues. The V gene end was trimmed by 0 bases and the J gene end by 9 bases; junction bases not matched to a gene: 13. The germline CDR1 and CDR2 sequences are LGHDT and YNNKEL (reference sequence). The CDR3 coding sequence is TGTGCCAGCAGCCAAGATCGAAGCGGGAGCATTAGTGGTGAGCAGTTCTTC. It encodes CASSQDRSGSISGEQFF.

The chain has TRBV15 and TRBJ2-1; D is perhaps TRBD1 (6 bases). The last part of the DNA fits TRBJ2-7 better; the J call may be wrong. Germline V CDR1 and CDR2: LNHNV, YYDKDF (reference sequence). The CDR3 runs to 14 residues. CDR3 coding DNA: TGTGCCACCAGCAGAGATCTCAGGGGAAACGAGCAGTACTTC. It specifies CATSRDLRGNEQYF.

This clonotype was detected a few times. The rearrangement joins TRBV25-1 to TRBJ1-4; D remains unclear. The germline V gene has CDR1 MGHDK and CDR2 SYGVNS. Trimming cost V 3 bases and J 3 bases, with 11 bases left between them. The CDR3 loop spans 15 amino acids. The CDR3 loop is CASSDLQPANEKLFF. For the CDR3, the DNA is TGTGCCAGCAGTGATTTGCAGCCTGCTAATGAAAAACTGTTTTTT.

The CDR3 spells CASSERFAPVEAFF. CDR3 coding DNA: TGTGCCAGCAGTGAAAGGTTTGCACCCGTTGAAGCTTTCTTT. The genes are TRBV6-1 and TRBJ1-1; D is uncertain. The CDR3 runs to 14 residues. Trimming removed 2 bases at V and 7 bases at J, with 14 bases between. The germline V gene encodes CDR1 MNHNS and CDR2 SASEGT.

In this sample, this clonotype turned up a few times. The CDR3 here is CASRKGLAEITQYF. CDR3 nucleotide sequence: TGTGCCAGCAGGAAAGGACTAGCGGAGATTACGCAGTATTTT. This rearrangement joins TRBV7-2 to TRBJ2-3; TRBD2 aligns across 10 bases. This CDR3 region has 14 residues. The V and J ends lost 6 bases and 8 bases, in that order; junction bases with no gene match: 8. From germline, CDR1 is SGHTA and CDR2 FQGNSA.

This sequence joins TRBV27 and TRBJ2-1; possible D gene TRBD1, 5 bases. Per the germline V gene, CDR1 is MNHEY and CDR2 is SMNVEV (reference sequence). CDR3 length: 14 residues. Between the trimmed V and J ends, which lost 8 bases and 0 bases, there was a span of 11 bases. CDR3 loop: CASSGFYSYNEQFF. Written as DNA, the CDR3 is TGTGCCAGCTCAGGGTTCTACTCCTACAATGAGCAGTTCTTC.

As to this clonotype: No DNA is shown, since the ends of the CDR3 on it are uncertain; the CDR3 is the one TCRdb lists. This chain uses TRBV28 with TRBJ2-6; the table gives TRBD2 as D, unverified against the DNA. Germline lookup yields CDR1 MDHEN and CDR2 SYDVKM. The CDR3 extends over 21 residues, inclusive of both ends. The CDR3: CASSRNNEQFFGRGGANVLTF.

This clonotype was seen more than once but under ten times. The rearrangement joins TRBV6-1 to TRBJ2-1; a weak D match, TRBD2 (6 bases). Per the germline V gene, CDR1 is MNHNS and CDR2 is SASEGT. The ends were cut back, 2 bases at V and 9 bases at J, with 14 bases in the middle. The CDR3 contains 14 residues. The CDR3 region is CASSERGRGGEQFF. The CDR3, as DNA: TGTGCCAGCAGTGAAAGGGGTCGGGGAGGTGAGCAGTTCTTC.

This clonotype showed up just a few times. This chain connects TRBV3-1 to TRBJ1-6, with D maybe TRBD1 (5 bases). The V gene's germline CDR1 is LGHDT and CDR2 YNNKEL (reference sequence). The CDR3 length is 14 residues. The V and J ends lost 3 bases and 9 bases respectively, with 12 bases between them. The DNA for the CDR3 is TGTGCCAGCAGCCATAGATCAGGGAGTTCACCCCTCCACTTT. Amino acids: CASSHRSGSSPLHF.

V and J are TRBV6-1 and TRBJ1-1; D may be TRBD1 (5 bases). V was pared by 7 bases and J by 3 bases, with 15 bases between. CDR3 size: 14 residues. Germline V gives CDR1 MNHNS, CDR2 SASEGT. CDR3 in DNA: TGTGCCAGCAAGACTTCGACAGCTTACACTGAAGCTTTCTTT. Translated: CASKTSTAYTEAFF.

The chain uses TRBV20-1 and TRBJ2-1, with 10 bases fitting TRBD2. With the DNA end fitting TRBJ2-7 better, the J assignment may be wrong. The CDR3 totals 14 residues. Germline V gene data show CDR1 as DFQATT and CDR2 as SNEGSKA (reference sequence). CDR3 nucleotide sequence: TGCAGTGCTAGTAGCGGGGGGCCTGACAATGAGCAGTACTTC. It specifies CSASSGGPDNEQYF.

This sequence joins TRBV7-6 and TRBJ2-2, with D tentatively TRBD1 (5 bases). Trimming shortened V by 1 base and J by 7 bases, and 22 bases separated the two germline ends. This CDR3 comprises 18 residues. Germline values: CDR1 SGHVS, CDR2 FNYEAQ. The DNA for the CDR3 is TGTGCCAGCAGCTTAGTACCCCAGGGTTGGGTTTCGTTCGGGGAGCTGTTTTTT. Translating it yields CASSLVPQGWVSFGELFF.

The chain has TRBV2 and TRBJ2-4; 8 positions agree with TRBD2. The J call may be in error: the DNA end matches TRBJ2-7 better. Germline loops: CDR1 SNHLY, CDR2 FYNNEI. The CDR3 spans 12 residues. CDR3 in DNA: TGTGCCAGCAGGCGGGAGGCCTACGAGCAGTACTTC. Translating it yields CASRREAYEQYF.

The rearrangement links TRBV3-1 to TRBJ1-5; D is undetermined. The CDR3 is 13 residues long. CDR1 is LGHDT, CDR2 YNNKEL, per germline (reference sequence). V lost 5 bases and J 3 bases, leaving 8 bases between the germline ends. The CDR3 is CASSSMYNQPQHF. The CDR3 DNA sequence: TGTGCCAGCAGCTCCATGTACAATCAGCCCCAGCATTTT.

The chain employs TRBV3-1 and TRBJ2-5; TRBD2 matches at 16 bases. CDR3 length equals 17 residues. The germline V gene encodes CDR1 LGHDT and CDR2 YNNKEL (reference sequence). V dropped 4 bases and J dropped 6; count of bases not matched to a gene: 8. The chain's CDR3 is CASSRLGTSGGAKTQYF. The CDR3 region has the DNA TGTGCCAGCAGCCGGCTTGGGACTAGCGGGGGGGCAAAGACCCAGTACTTC.

In its sample, this clonotype was seen a few times. V and J are TRBV15 and TRBJ1-4; D may be TRBD1 (5 bases). Trimming stripped 3 bases from V and 0 bases from J, with 14 bases between. The V gene's germline CDR1 is LNHNV and CDR2 YYDKDF (reference sequence). The CDR3 loop spans 17 amino acids. The CDR3 protein is CATSSDRGHATNEKLFF. Here the CDR3 DNA reads TGTGCCACCAGCAGTGACCGGGGCCATGCAACTAATGAAAAACTGTTTTTT.

The chain has TRBV27 and TRBJ2-3; 15 bases are a match to TRBD2. Losses at the gene ends were 9 bases for V and 8 bases for J; bases not matched to a gene: 12. CDR1 and CDR2 from the germline V gene are MNHEY and SMNVEV (reference sequence). This CDR3 spans 16 amino acids. The CDR3 is CASRPWTSGRGSTQYF. The CDR3 bases are TGTGCCAGTAGACCCTGGACTAGCGGGAGGGGGAGTACGCAGTATTTT.

The sample holds many counts of this clonotype. CDR3 residues: CASRRTSGKRYEQYF. The CDR3 DNA reads TGTGCCAGCAGACGGACTAGCGGGAAAAGGTACGAGCAGTACTTC. The chain employs TRBV13 and TRBJ2-7; 12 nucleotides line up with TRBD2. The germline CDR1 and CDR2 sequences are PRHDT and FYEKMQ (reference sequence). After removal of 6 bases from V and 4 bases from J, the junction contained 7 bases not matched to a gene. The CDR3 totals 15 residues.

V usage is TRBV29-1 and J usage is TRBJ2-5, with 9 bases lining up with TRBD2. CDR1 and CDR2 from the germline V gene are SQVTM and ANQGSEA. With V trimmed by 1 base and J by 5 bases, 14 bases remained unmatched. The CDR3 runs 17 residues. The CDR3 sequence is CSVEGVISGGRRETQYF. DNA for the CDR3: TGCAGCGTTGAAGGAGTGATTAGCGGGGGCAGGAGGGAGACCCAGTACTTC.

The rearrangement links TRBV6-2 or TRBV6-3 to TRBJ2-5; the D gene is possibly TRBD2 (6 bases). Judging by the DNA end, TRBJ2-7 fits better; the J call may be wrong. Germline CDR1 and CDR2: MNHEY and SVGEGT. This CDR3 has 15 residues. As DNA, the CDR3 is TGTGCCAGCAGCTTAACGTGGGGGGAAAGCTACGAGCAGTACTTC. It codes for CASSLTWGESYEQYF.